A single sample gave rise to the 24 T cell receptor beta chains below, sequenced in a study of T cell clonality in common variable immunodeficiency. Libraries were prepared by immunoSEQ multiplex PCR; TCRdb keeps only in-frame clonotypes and omits some of them. The specimen has tens of thousands of clones, none found just once. Sequences were obtained from peripheral blood mononuclear cells. The source is a person aged 18-69 years in good health.

The table lists this clone with many counts. The observed sequence ends 3 residues before the CDR3 terminus, with the missing tail filled in from the germline J gene. This chain joins TRBV15 and TRBJ2-4; tentatively, D is TRBD2 (5 bases). Germline V gene lookup returns CDR1 LNHNV and CDR2 YYDKDF (reference sequence). This CDR3 has 16 residues. With 0 bases removed from V and 4 bases from J, the gap between germline ends came to 13 bases. The DNA read from the CDR3 is TGTGCCACCAGCAGAGAGAACTTCCCGGGGAAAAACATT. Amino acid sequence: CATSRENFPGKNI. The complete CDR3 sequence is CATSRENFPGKNIQYF.

This clone has ten or more counts. The sequenced fragment ends 3 residues before the CDR3 boundary, so the rest is inferred from the germline J gene. The V call is TRBV7-9, the J call TRBJ2-7; D is unresolved. Trimming removed 5 bases at V and 3 bases at J, with 11 bases between. The CDR3 has 13 residues. The germline V gene has CDR1 SEHNR and CDR2 FQNEAQ (reference sequence). CDR3 sequence reads: CASSLAEIYEQYF. The part of the CDR3 DNA that was read is TGTGCCAGCAGCCTTGCGGAGATCTACGAG.

The sample holds many counts of this clone. Read data end 3 residues before the CDR3 end; the end is taken from the germline J gene. The chain uses TRBV5-4 and TRBJ2-5, with TRBD2 as a possible D gene (5 bases). The V end was cut by 0 bases, the J end by 4 bases, with 13 bases between. Germline V gene data show CDR1 as SGHNT and CDR2 as YYREEE (reference sequence). This CDR3 is 15 amino acids long. The sequenced part of the CDR3 DNA is TGTGCCAGCAGCTTGGTGGCTAGTCGGGGAGAGACC. This sequence encodes CASSLVASRGET. The whole CDR3 region reads CASSLVASRGETQYF.

This clone was seen at least ten times. The sequence runs out 3 residues before the end of the CDR3; the remainder is reconstructed from the germline J gene. The chain recombines TRBV20-1 with TRBJ2-5, with 7 bases matching TRBD1. The CDR3 has 13 residues. J was trimmed by 4 bases and V by 5 bases; bases with no gene match: 7. Germline-derived CDR1 and CDR2 are DFQATT and SNEGSKA (reference sequence). The CDR3 bases that were read are TGCAGTGCTTCGGACAGGTTAATAGAGACC. Translating gives CSASDRLIET. The entire CDR3 protein is CSASDRLIETQYF.

This clone was counted at least ten times. The missing CDR3 end, 3 residues past where the read stops, is filled in from the germline J gene. The genes are TRBV5-1 and TRBJ2-3, with D possibly being TRBD2 (6 bases). Germline V gives CDR1 SGHRS, CDR2 YFSETQ. This CDR3 has 15 residues. V lost 1 base and J 4 bases, leaving 13 bases between the germline ends. The CDR3 spells CASSLMGGISDTQYF. The sequenced CDR3 bases are TGCGCCAGCAGCTTGATGGGCGGGATCTCAGATACG.

A remark on this clone: The read is 3 residues too short to cover the CDR3 end, so that end is filled in from the germline J gene. This sequence joins TRBV7-6 and TRBJ2-1; TRBD2 matches at 14 bases. Trimming took 5 bases from V and 4 from J; bases not matched to a gene: 7. The germline CDR1 and CDR2 sequences are SGHVS and FNYEAQ. CDR3 length: 17 residues. The CDR3 DNA, read in part, is TGTGCCAGCAGCCCAACTGGGACTAGCGGGAGTTACAATGAG. Translation gives CASSPTGTSGSYNE. The full CDR3 protein is CASSPTGTSGSYNEQFF.

This clone was recorded at least ten times. The read gets to within 3 residues of the CDR3 end, and the germline J gene fills in the rest. V is TRBV20-1 and J is TRBJ2-3, with D possibly matching TRBD2 (6 bases). This CDR3 is 13 amino acids long. Per germline, CDR1 DFQATT and CDR2 SNEGSKA (reference sequence). Trimming cost V 6 bases and J 3 bases, with 13 bases left between them. The CDR3 here is CSAVERVTDTQYF. The part of the CDR3 DNA that was read is TGCAGTGCGGTGGAGCGGGTGACAGATACG.

This clone has a count of ten or more. The CDR3 goes on 3 residues after the read ends, and that part is filled in from the germline J gene. The rearrangement links TRBV7-9 to TRBJ1-2, with TRBD1 matching over 9 bases. V was clipped by 6 bases and J by 4 bases; unmatched bases: 9. Germline CDR1 SEHNR, CDR2 FQNEAQ (reference sequence). This CDR3 is built from 15 residues. The CDR3 sequence: CASSSNRGRSYGYTF. The CDR3 DNA, read in part, is TGTGCCAGCAGTTCGAACAGGGGGCGCAGCTATGGC.

A few counts support this clone. The read is 3 residues too short to cover the CDR3 end, so that end is filled in from the germline J gene. V is TRBV20-1 and J is TRBJ2-1; 8 bases match TRBD2. With 5 bases clipped from V and 1 base from J, the junction kept 4 bases outside the gene matches. The CDR3 covers 14 residues. Germline V CDR1 and CDR2: DFQATT, SNEGSKA (reference sequence). The CDR3 sequence: CSARVAGSYNEQFF. Incomplete CDR3 DNA: TGCAGTGCTCGCGTAGCGGGATCCTACAATGAG.

This clone was detected many times. The read is 3 residues too short to cover the CDR3 end, so that end is filled in from the germline J gene. This chain connects TRBV29-1 to TRBJ2-5, with D possibly matching TRBD1 (6 bases). The CDR3 runs to 13 residues. V shed 2 bases and J shed 5 bases, with 12 bases lying between them. Germline-derived CDR1 and CDR2 are SQVTM and ANQGSEA. The CDR3 bases that were read are TGCAGCGTTGAAACAGGGATGGGCGAGACC. This sequence encodes CSVETGMGET. The entire CDR3 is CSVETGMGETQYF.

This clone was counted at least ten times. The sequence runs out 3 residues before the end of the CDR3; the remainder is reconstructed from the germline J gene. The chain joins TRBV10-3 to TRBJ2-7, with TRBD2 identical over 10 bases. The V gene end was trimmed by 4 bases and the J gene end by 6 bases; junction bases not matched to a gene: 3. Germline lookup yields CDR1 ENHRY and CDR2 SYGVKD. This CDR3 is 13 amino acids long. The DNA read from the CDR3 is TGTGCCATCAGTGTCGAGCGGGAGGGCGAG. It codes for CAISVEREGE. The complete CDR3 protein is CAISVEREGEQYF.

This clone was observed many times. The sequence runs out 3 residues before the end of the CDR3; the remainder is reconstructed from the germline J gene. The chain carries TRBV6-2 or TRBV6-3 and TRBJ2-3; 8 bases are shared with TRBD1. The CDR3 runs to 13 residues. The junction had 5 bases not matched to a gene; V was cut back by 5 bases and J by 7 bases. Germline loops: CDR1 MNHEY, CDR2 SVGEGT. The sequenced part of the CDR3 DNA is TGTGCCAGCAGTAAGACAGGGGAAAATACG. Its protein product is CASSKTGENT. The whole CDR3 reads CASSKTGENTQYF.

Ten or more counts support this clone. With the read ending 3 residues before the CDR3 end, the germline J gene is used to fill in that end. The chain uses TRBV28 and TRBJ2-3, with D possibly being TRBD1 (6 bases). The V end lost 6 bases, the J end lost 2 bases, and 15 bases lay between the germline ends. The germline V gene encodes CDR1 MDHEN and CDR2 SYDVKM. CDR3 length equals 15 residues. The CDR3 loop is CASRSGQKHTDTQYF. The DNA read from the CDR3 is TGTGCCAGCAGGTCCGGACAGAAACACACAGATACG. Looking up the rest from reference TRBV28 and TRBJ2-3 gives the full variable domain: DVKVTQSSRYLVKRTGEKVFLECVQDMDHENMFWYRQDPGLGLRLIYFSYDVKMKEKGDIPEGYSVSREKKERFSLILESASTNQTSMYLCASRSGQKHTDTQYFGPGTRLTVL.

A note on this clone: The read comes to an end 3 residues before the CDR3 does, leaving the germline J gene to fill in the end. The chain is built from TRBV19 and TRBJ1-2, with D possibly matching TRBD1 (5 bases). The germline V gene has CDR1 LNHDA and CDR2 SQIVND (reference sequence). This CDR3 has 17 residues. The CDR3 loop is CASSLTSGAVSSYDYTF. Incomplete CDR3 DNA: TGTGCCAGTAGTCTCACAAGTGGGGCCGTTTCATCCTACGAC. The entire variable domain, with the rest obtained from reference TRBV19 and TRBJ1-2, is as follows: DGGITQSPKYLFRKEGQNVTLSCEQNLNHDAMYWYRQDPGQGLRLIYYSQIVNDFQKGDIAEGYSVSREKKESFPLTVTSAQKNPTAFYLCASSLTSGAVSSYDYTFGSGTRLTVV.

Many counts were recorded for this clone. The DNA ends 3 residues before the CDR3 does, and the rest of the CDR3 is filled in from the germline J gene. This chain uses TRBV20-1 with TRBJ1-2, with D maybe TRBD1 (5 bases). Trimming shortened V by 6 bases and J by 1 base, and 18 bases separated the two germline ends. Germline lookup yields CDR1 DFQATT and CDR2 SNEGSKA (reference sequence). This CDR3 has 15 amino acids. The CDR3 here is CSAMNRDSLNYGYTF. Incomplete CDR3 DNA: TGCAGTGCCATGAACCGAGACAGCCTTAACTATGGC.

This clone showed up many times. The observed sequence ends 3 residues before the CDR3 terminus, with the missing tail filled in from the germline J gene. The rearrangement joins TRBV28 to TRBJ2-3; TRBD2 aligns across 9 bases. The CDR3 covers 15 residues. Germline CDR1 reads MDHEN; CDR2 reads SYDVKM. The V segment lost 2 bases and the J segment 3 bases; nucleotides outside the gene matches: 3. CDR3 amino acids: CASSLGLALTDTQYF. The CDR3 bases that were read are TGTGCCAGCAGTTTAGGACTAGCGTTGACAGATACG.

This clone occurred many times. The read ends 3 residues before the CDR3 terminus; that terminus is restored from the germline J gene. V and J are TRBV5-1 and TRBJ1-2; D gene unclear. Germline V CDR1 and CDR2: SGHRS, YFSETQ. This CDR3 has 14 amino acids. Trimming pared 0 bases from V and 2 bases from J, leaving 8 bases between. CDR3 DNA (partial): TGCGCCAGCAGCTTGGAGTCAGTGAACTATGGC. Amino acids: CASSLESVNYG. The whole CDR3 sequence is CASSLESVNYGYTF.

The table lists this clone with many counts. The read falls 3 residues short of the CDR3 end, and the missing part is taken from the germline J gene. The V and J genes are TRBV18 and TRBJ2-3, with D unclear. The CDR3 loop spans 13 amino acids. Germline V gene sequence: CDR1 KGHSH, CDR2 LQKENI. V shed 6 bases and J shed 2 bases, with 9 bases lying between them. The CDR3 DNA, read in part, is TGTGCCAGCTCGCCTAGAGACACAGATACG. The encoded protein is CASSPRDTDT. The complete CDR3 protein is CASSPRDTDTQYF.

This clone showed up many times. The CDR3 end lies 3 residues beyond the end of the read and is filled in from the germline J gene. This chain joins TRBV28 and TRBJ2-3, with TRBD2 matching 13 bases. The junction had 7 bases not matched to a gene; V was cut back by 4 bases and J by 6 bases. The CDR3 runs 16 residues. CDR1 MDHEN and CDR2 SYDVKM come from the germline V gene. The covered CDR3 bases are TGTGCCAGCAGTTCGACTAGCGGGAGGATTTGGGATACG. Protein sequence: CASSSTSGRIWDT. The CDR3 as a whole reads CASSSTSGRIWDTQYF.

This clone was observed at least ten times. The covered CDR3 bases are TGCAGTGCTCAGCGGGAGGGCCTCTACGAG. Its translation is CSAQREGLYE. The whole CDR3 protein is CSAQREGLYEQYF. This sequence joins TRBV20-1 and TRBJ2-7; 10 nucleotides line up with TRBD2. The CDR3 extends 3 residues past the end of the read, so its final part is completed from the germline J gene. Germline lookup yields CDR1 DFQATT and CDR2 SNEGSKA (reference sequence). The length of the CDR3 is 13 residues. Unmatched junction bases numbered 4, after V lost 5 bases and J lost 3 bases.

This clone appeared many times. The read ends 3 residues shy of where the CDR3 ends; the end is completed using the germline J gene. The chain is built from TRBV7-2 and TRBJ2-5; 9 bases match TRBD2. The germline V gene encodes CDR1 SGHTA and CDR2 FQGNSA. The CDR3 spans 14 residues. With 1 base clipped from V and 5 bases from J, the junction kept 2 bases outside the gene matches. The CDR3 is CASSLDSGSETQYF. CDR3 DNA, as far as it was read: TGTGCCAGCAGCTTAGATAGCGGGAGTGAGACC.

In its sample, this clone was seen many times. The read comes to an end 3 residues before the CDR3 does, leaving the germline J gene to fill in the end. The rearrangement uses TRBV29-1 and TRBJ2-6; possibly TRBD2 for D (6 bases). The CDR3 runs 14 residues. Trimming shortened V by 6 bases and J by 2 bases, and 11 bases separated the two germline ends. Germline values: CDR1 SQVTM, CDR2 ANQGSEA. Incomplete CDR3 DNA: TGCAGCGTGGGGACTGAGCCTGGGGCCAACGTC. Its translation: CSVGTEPGANV. Given in full, the CDR3 is CSVGTEPGANVLTF.

This clone has at least ten counts. The CDR3 end falls 3 residues outside the read, so it is completed with the germline J gene. The rearrangement links TRBV7-6 to TRBJ2-5; tentative D call: TRBD1 (5 bases). V was clipped by 1 base and J by 3 bases, with 9 bases between them. Germline CDR1 is SGHVS and CDR2 is FNYEAQ. The CDR3 is made up of 14 amino acids. The CDR3 protein is CASSLGQQKETQYF. The CDR3 DNA, read in part, is TGTGCCAGCAGCTTAGGACAGCAGAAAGAGACC.

This clone was seen at least ten times. CDR3 DNA, as far as it was read: TGTGCCAGCAGCCCAGGGAGGGTTACCCGTGGTTATCCACCC. Protein: CASSPGRVTRGYPP. The complete CDR3 sequence is CASSPGRVTRGYPPLHF. This chain joins TRBV13 and TRBJ1-6; D possibly corresponds to TRBD1 (5 bases). The read ends 3 residues before the CDR3 terminus; that terminus is restored from the germline J gene. The germline CDR1 and CDR2 sequences are PRHDT and FYEKMQ (reference sequence). The CDR3 is made up of 17 amino acids. Trimming shortened V by 5 bases and J by 11 bases, and 25 bases separated the two germline ends.